This T cell receptor (beta chain) appears in the sequencing data of a study of cytomegalovirus exposure and HLA in healthy donors. Study details: The 600 to 800 first-cohort repertoires shared a platform with the 130 or so validation repertoires, as reported in a later analysis. Points from the study as a whole: TCR clusters originating in the first cohort tended to co-occur in the 100 to 150 validation repertoires, according to a later analysis. In vitro testing confirmed three CMV-associated chains as specific for CMV antigens. Listed as cytomegalovirus-associated were about 160 TCR beta chains.

CDR3 length: 16 amino acids. V lost 0 bases to trimming and J lost 7 bases; unmatched junction nucleotides: 6. Germline values: CDR1 SGHRS, CDR2 YFSETQ. Assay used: immunoSEQ multiplex PCR; TCRdb lists only in-frame clones, some missing. This repertoire shows about 98,000 clones, 87% found once; its top ten account for 3.5% to 5%. Worth noting for this clone: Its antigen is as yet unknown.

The J gene is TRBJ2-3, the V gene TRBV5-1, with 12 bases identical to TRBD2. The receptor was isolated from a woman aged 25 to 45 in good health and CMV-seronegative. Sequencing input: PBMCs. The CDR3 region has the DNA TGCGCCAGCAGCTTGGAAGCTAGCGGGAGGGGATATACGCAGTATTTT. Translating it yields CASSLEASGRGYTQYF.